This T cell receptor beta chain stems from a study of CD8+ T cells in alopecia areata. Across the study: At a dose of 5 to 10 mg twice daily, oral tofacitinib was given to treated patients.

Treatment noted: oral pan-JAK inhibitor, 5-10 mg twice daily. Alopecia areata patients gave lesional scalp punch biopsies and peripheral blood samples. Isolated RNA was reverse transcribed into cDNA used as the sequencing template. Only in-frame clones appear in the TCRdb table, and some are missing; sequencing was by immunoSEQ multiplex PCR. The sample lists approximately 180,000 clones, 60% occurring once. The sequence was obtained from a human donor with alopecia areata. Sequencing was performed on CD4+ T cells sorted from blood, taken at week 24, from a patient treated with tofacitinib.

The CDR3 loop is CASSLAERYEQYF. CDR3 DNA: TGTGCCAGCAGTCTCGCTGAACGCTACGAGCAGTACTTC. V is TRBV27 and J is TRBJ2-7; D is unresolved. The V gene's germline CDR1 is MNHEY and CDR2 SMNVEV (reference sequence). This CDR3 comprises 13 residues. Deletions cut 5 bases from V and 3 bases from J, with 11 bases between.